A selection of T cell receptor beta chains follows, all from one sample in a study of T cell responses to AZD1222 COVID-19 vaccine. Repertoires were generated with immunoSEQ multiplex PCR, while TCRdb's copy carries only in-frame clones and drops some. The top ten hold roughly a sixth of the sample, which has roughly 120,000 clones, 86% seen once. Here the sequenced sample was peripheral blood, taken 28 days after the second AZD1222 dose. These receptor sequences come from an adult who received the AZD1222 COVID-19 vaccine. Each CDR3 is given with its conserved first and last residue. A D gene is named only where the DNA matches it firmly. Some rows have no size entry. The others give once, few or many, or a class for an expanded clone.

TRBV7-8	TRBD2	.	TRBJ2-7	CASSPAGDGYEQYF	TGTGCCAGCAGCCCAGCGGGAGACGGATACGAGCAGTACTTC
TRBV28	.	.	TRBJ2-7	CASSLVSYEQYF	TGTGCCAGCAGTTTAGTTTCCTACGAGCAGTACTTC
TRBV6-5	.	.	TRBJ1-6	CASRQGGSPLHF	TGTGCCAGCAGACAGGGTGGCTCACCCCTCCACTTT
TRBV4-3	TRBD1	.	TRBJ1-2	CASSPETGVGGYTF	TGCGCCAGCAGCCCCGAGACAGGGGTGGGTGGCTACACCTTC
TRBV24-1	.	.	TRBJ2-3	CATSEGSSFSTDTQYF	TGTGCCACCAGTGAGGGGAGCAGTTTCAGCACAGATACGCAGTATTTT
TRBV25-1	TRBD1	.	TRBJ2-7	CASNRGNYEQYF	TGTGCCAGCAACAGGGGAAACTACGAGCAGTACTTC
TRBV19	.	.	TRBJ1-3	CASVGAGVDTIYF	TGTGCCAGTGTCGGGGCAGGGGTGGACACCATATATTTT
TRBV24-1	.	.	TRBJ2-2	CATGPNTGELFF	TGTGCCACCGGCCCGAACACCGGGGAGCTGTTTTTT
TRBV4-3	.	.	TRBJ1-1	CASSQDSRGFTEAFF	TGCGCCAGCAGCCAAGATAGCAGGGGTTTCACTGAAGCTTTCTTT
TRBV28	.	.	TRBJ1-2	CASSLVRDSYGYTF	TGTGCCAGCAGTTTAGTTAGGGATTCCTATGGCTACACCTTC
TRBV9	.	.	TRBJ1-1	CASSVTPGTMGNTEAFF	TGTGCCAGCAGCGTGACGCCCGGGACAATGGGGAACACTGAAGCTTTCTTT
TRBV27	.	once	TRBJ2-7	CASSLGRGQHPYEQYF	TGTGCCAGCAGTTTGGGTAGAGGACAGCATCCCTACGAGCAGTACTTC
TRBV11-2	.	.	TRBJ2-7	CASSGGLSTTYEQYF	TGTGCCAGCAGCGGCGGTCTCTCCACGACCTACGAGCAGTACTTC
TRBV9	.	.	TRBJ1-3	CASSVEGSGNTIYF	TGTGCCAGCAGCGTAGAGGGCTCTGGAAACACCATATATTTT
TRBV28	.	.	TRBJ2-5	CASSLGAGRSETQYF	TGTGCCAGCAGTTTGGGGGCCGGCCGATCAGAGACCCAGTACTTC
TRBV7-3	.	.	TRBJ2-3	CASSQGQDITDTQYF	TGTGCCAGCAGCCAAGGGCAGGACATCACAGATACGCAGTATTTT
TRBV6-5	TRBD1	.	TRBJ2-5	CASRGYGDSLETQYF	TGTGCCAGCAGAGGATACGGGGACAGTTTGGAGACCCAGTACTTC
TRBV6-5	.	.	TRBJ2-7	CASSNHNYGSYEQYF	TGTGCCAGCAGTAACCATAATTATGGCTCCTACGAGCAGTACTTC
TRBV28	TRBD1	once	TRBJ1-2	CASSAGGQEGSWGYTF	TGTGCCAGCAGTGCAGGGGGGCAAGAGGGGTCGTGGGGCTACACCTTC
TRBV3-1/TRBV3-2	.	.	TRBJ2-3	CASSQDPEVRPEVDTQYF	TGTGCCAGCAGCCAAGATCCGGAGGTCAGACCCGAGGTGGATACGCAGTATTTT
TRBV4-1	.	.	TRBJ1-5	CASSQSYSGLNQPQHF	TGCGCCAGCAGCCAGTCTTACTCGGGGCTCAATCAGCCCCAGCATTTT
TRBV5-8	.	.	TRBJ1-6	CASKRYWDAKSSPLHF	TGTGCCAGCAAACGCTACTGGGACGCAAAGAGTTCACCCCTCCACTTT
TRBV7-3	.	.	TRBJ2-2	CASSPFASNTGELFF	TGTGCCAGCAGCCCTTTCGCCTCGAACACCGGGGAGCTGTTTTTT
TRBV7-9	.	.	TRBJ1-1	CASSLLLGTEAFF	TGTGCCAGCAGCTTGCTTTTGGGCACTGAAGCTTTCTTT
TRBV4-1	.	once	TRBJ1-1	CASSPQIGDTEAFF	TGCGCCAGCAGCCCCCAAATAGGGGACACTGAAGCTTTCTTT
TRBV4-2	.	.	TRBJ2-7	CASSLNIAVSSYEQYF	TGTGCCAGCAGCCTGAACATAGCAGTAAGCTCCTACGAGCAGTACTTC
TRBV6-5	.	.	TRBJ2-2	CASRGESGDTGELFF	TGTGCCAGCAGGGGAGAGTCAGGGGACACCGGGGAGCTGTTTTTT
TRBV18	TRBD1	.	TRBJ1-5	CATSGGTGLNNQPQHF	TGTGCCACGAGCGGTGGGACAGGGCTTAACAATCAGCCCCAGCATTTT
TRBV11-3	.	.	TRBJ1-6	CASSHSRNSPLHF	TGTGCCAGCAGCCATTCTAGGAATTCACCCCTCCACTTT
TRBV28	.	once	TRBJ1-1	CASSLMRGTEAFF	TGTGCCAGCAGTTTGATGCGGGGCACTGAAGCTTTCTTT
TRBV28	TRBD1	once	TRBJ1-2	CASSFEDRVNGYTF	TGTGCCAGCAGTTTTGAGGACAGGGTGAATGGCTACACCTTC
TRBV6-5	.	.	TRBJ1-6	CASSYSERAPLHF	TGTGCCAGCAGTTACTCGGAGCGGGCGCCCCTCCACTTT
TRBV15	.	.	TRBJ1-1	CATSGDMNTEAFF	TGTGCCACCAGCGGGGACATGAACACTGAAGCTTTCTTT
TRBV5-4	TRBD1	.	TRBJ1-1	CASSYGQVGEAFF	TGTGCCAGCAGCTACGGACAGGTGGGTGAAGCTTTCTTT
TRBV5-1	.	.	TRBJ1-4	CASSFAPGGEKLFF	TGCGCCAGCAGCTTTGCTCCGGGGGGTGAAAAACTGTTTTTT
TRBV5-4	TRBD2	.	TRBJ2-5	CASSWREVGPQETQYF	TGTGCCAGCAGCTGGCGGGAGGTAGGCCCTCAAGAGACCCAGTACTTC
TRBV4-3	TRBD1	.	TRBJ2-7	CASSQEGTGYEQYF	TGCGCCAGCAGCCAAGAAGGGACAGGGTACGAGCAGTACTTC
TRBV19	.	.	TRBJ1-5	CASSIEGRGQPQHF	TGTGCCAGTAGTATAGAGGGCCGGGGGCAGCCCCAGCATTTT
TRBV5-8	TRBD1	.	TRBJ2-7	CASSFENRGYEQYF	TGTGCCAGCAGCTTCGAAAACAGGGGTTACGAGCAGTACTTC
TRBV5-1	TRBD1	.	TRBJ2-7	CASSQDRGLSYEQYF	TGCGCCAGCAGCCAGGACAGGGGGCTGTCCTACGAGCAGTACTTC
TRBV19	.	.	TRBJ1-1	CASIGPGRFHTEAFF	TGTGCCAGTATAGGCCCGGGGAGGTTTCACACTGAAGCTTTCTTT
TRBV7-2	.	.	TRBJ2-7	CASSSTGEQYF	TGTGCCAGCAGCTCGACGGGGGAGCAGTACTTC
TRBV7-6	.	.	TRBJ1-4	CASRRTASTNEKLFF	TGTGCCAGCAGACGGACAGCCTCAACTAATGAAAAACTGTTTTTT
TRBV27	TRBD2	few	TRBJ2-1	CAIPGLAGIGGNEQFF	TGTGCCATCCCGGGACTAGCGGGAATTGGGGGCAATGAGCAGTTCTTC
TRBV18	.	.	TRBJ1-4	CASSPPGPERDEKLFF	TGTGCCAGCTCACCACCGGGCCCGGAGAGGGATGAAAAACTGTTTTTT
TRBV13	TRBD1	.	TRBJ1-2	CASIQLGQGASNYGYTF	TGTGCCAGCATCCAGCTGGGACAGGGGGCGTCTAACTATGGCTACACCTTC
TRBV2	TRBD1	.	TRBJ1-6	CASRFDRGNNSPLHF	TGTGCCAGCAGATTCGACAGGGGGAATAATTCACCCCTCCACTTT
TRBV5-1	.	.	TRBJ1-3	CASSRGHPTFGNTIYF	TGCGCCAGCAGCCGGGGACACCCAACGTTTGGAAACACCATATATTTT
TRBV5-3	.	.	TRBJ1-3	CARSPLKNTIYF	TGTGCCAGAAGCCCCTTAAAAAACACCATATATTTT
TRBV4-1	TRBD1	once	TRBJ2-7	CASSLQGDPTYEQYF	TGCGCCAGCAGCCTCCAGGGGGATCCCACCTACGAGCAGTACTTC
TRBV6-2/TRBV6-3	.	.	TRBJ1-2	CASSYVNYGYTF	TGTGCCAGCAGTTACGTTAACTATGGCTACACCTTC
TRBV6-2/TRBV6-3	.	.	TRBJ2-3	CASSLRLSFGDTQYF	TGTGCCAGCAGTTTAAGGCTTTCATTCGGCGATACGCAGTATTTT
TRBV27	.	.	TRBJ1-2	CASSVKRGGGYGYTF	TGTGCCAGCAGTGTGAAGCGTGGAGGAGGCTATGGCTACACCTTC